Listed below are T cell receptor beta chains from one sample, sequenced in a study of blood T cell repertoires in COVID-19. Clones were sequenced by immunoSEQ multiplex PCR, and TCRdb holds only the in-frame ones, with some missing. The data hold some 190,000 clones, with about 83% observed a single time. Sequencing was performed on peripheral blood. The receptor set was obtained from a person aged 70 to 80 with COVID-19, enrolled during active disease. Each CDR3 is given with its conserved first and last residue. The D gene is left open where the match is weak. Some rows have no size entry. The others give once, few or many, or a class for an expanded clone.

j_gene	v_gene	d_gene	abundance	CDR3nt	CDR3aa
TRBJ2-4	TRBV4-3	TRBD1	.	TGCGCCAGCAGCCAAGGGGGACAGGGGGTCAAAAACATTCAGTACTTC	CASSQGGQGVKNIQYF
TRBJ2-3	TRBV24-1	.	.	TGTGCCACCATCGGGGGGACAACAGATACGCAGTATTTT	CATIGGTTDTQYF
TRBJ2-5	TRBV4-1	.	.	TGCGCCAGCAAAGCCGGGACATTCGATGGGGAAGAGACCCAGTACTTC	CASKAGTFDGEETQYF
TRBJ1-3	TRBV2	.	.	TGTGCCAGCAGAAGGGGGAGTAACGGGGACACCATATATTTT	CASRRGSNGDTIYF
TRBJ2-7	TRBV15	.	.	TGTGCCACCAGCAGGTACGATAGCTACGAGCAGTACTTC	CATSRYDSYEQYF
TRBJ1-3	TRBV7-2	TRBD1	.	TGTGCCAGCAGCTTGAGTGGGGGGACAGGGTCTGGAAACACCATATATTTT	CASSLSGGTGSGNTIYF
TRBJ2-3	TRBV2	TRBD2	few	TGTGCCAGCAGTGACCAGCGGGGGGGCACAGATACGCAGTATTTT	CASSDQRGGTDTQYF
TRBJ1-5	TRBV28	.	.	TGTGCCAGCAGTTCCCCGGGAACCAATCAGCCCCAGCATTTT	CASSSPGTNQPQHF
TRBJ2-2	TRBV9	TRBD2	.	TGTGCCAGCAGCGTAGTGACTAGCGGGAGGGCGTTACCCCGGGGAGCTGTTTTT	CASSVVTSGRALPRGAVF
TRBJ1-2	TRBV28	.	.	TGTGCCAGCAGTTTATCACCCTCGGATGGCTACACCTTC	CASSLSPSDGYTF
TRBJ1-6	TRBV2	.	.	TGTGCCAGCACCAGGGCAGGGGAGTCACCCCTCCACTTT	CASTRAGESPLHF
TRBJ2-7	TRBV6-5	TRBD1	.	TGTGCCAGCAGCTTACAGGGGTTGAACTACGAGCAGTACTTC	CASSLQGLNYEQYF
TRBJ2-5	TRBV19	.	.	TGTGCCAGTAGGGGGCGGGGAAAAGAGACCCAGTACTTC	CASRGRGKETQYF
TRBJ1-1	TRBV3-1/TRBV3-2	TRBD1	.	TGTGCCAGCAGCCAGCCAGACAGGGGGATAGTGGGGACTGAAGCTTTCTTT	CASSQPDRGIVGTEAFF
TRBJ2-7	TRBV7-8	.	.	TGTGCCAGCAGCCGCAGTTACTCCTACGAGCAGTACTTC	CASSRSYSYEQYF
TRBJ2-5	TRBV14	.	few	TGTGCCAGCAGCCAAGGGTTGTGGCTGCAAGAGACCCAGTACTTC	CASSQGLWLQETQYF
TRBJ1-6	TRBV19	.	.	TGTGCCAGTAGTATGTCCAGGGGATTTAATTCACCCCTCCACTTT	CASSMSRGFNSPLHF
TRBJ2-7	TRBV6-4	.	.	TGTGCCAGCAGTGACTCGGGGTGGAAGGGGTTTGGGCGCTCCTACGAGCAGTACTTC	CASSDSGWKGFGRSYEQYF
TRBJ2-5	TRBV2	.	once	TGTGCCAGCAGTGCCCTCGAGTCCGTCACAGGTCAAGAGACCCAGTACTTC	CASSALESVTGQETQYF
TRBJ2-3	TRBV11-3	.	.	TGTGCCAGCAGTTCCGGGACAGATACGCAGTATTTT	CASSSGTDTQYF
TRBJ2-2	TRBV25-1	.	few	TGTGCCAGCAGTGAATTATCCCCCGGGGAGCTGTTTTTT	CASSELSPGELFF
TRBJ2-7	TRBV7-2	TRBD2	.	TGTGCCAGCAGCCTCCTTAGCGGGGCGGGCGAGCAGTACTTC	CASSLLSGAGEQYF
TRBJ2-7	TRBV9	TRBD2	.	TGTGCCAGCAGCGTAGGACCAACTAGCGGGGGTTCCTACGAGCAGTACTTC	CASSVGPTSGGSYEQYF
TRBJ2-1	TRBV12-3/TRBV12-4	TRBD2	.	TGTGCCAGCAGTCGCAGGACTAGCCATGAGCAGTTCTTC	CASSRRTSHEQFF
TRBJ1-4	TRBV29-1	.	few	TGCAGCGTTGAAGATCCGGGACTTAATGAAAAACTGTTTTTT	CSVEDPGLNEKLFF
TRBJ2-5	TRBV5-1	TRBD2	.	TGCGCCAGCAGCTTGGAGGGGACTAGAGAGGAGACCCAGTACTTC	CASSLEGTREETQYF
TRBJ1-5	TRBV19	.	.	TGTGCCAGTAGTATAGATAAGGGGCTAGGTAATCAGCCCCAGCATTTT	CASSIDKGLGNQPQHF
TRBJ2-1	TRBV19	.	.	TGTGCCAGTAGGACGTCGGGGGACAATGAGCAGTTCTTC	CASRTSGDNEQFF
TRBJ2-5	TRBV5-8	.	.	TGTGCCAGCAGCAATGACAGGGGAGGGGAGACCCAGTACTTC	CASSNDRGGETQYF
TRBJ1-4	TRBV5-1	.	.	TGCGCCAGCAGCTTGGCGGTACAGGGCGGTAATGAAAAACTGTTTTTT	CASSLAVQGGNEKLFF
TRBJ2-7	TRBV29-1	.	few	TGCAGCGTTGTGGGTGGCAGAGGCGAGCAGTACTTC	CSVVGGRGEQYF
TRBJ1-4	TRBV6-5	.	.	TGTGCCAGCAGAAGCACGGGGGGCGATGAAAAACTGTTTTTT	CASRSTGGDEKLFF
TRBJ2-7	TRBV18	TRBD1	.	TGTGCCAGCTCACGAGAAACAGGGGAATGGCAGTACTTC	CASSRETGEWQYF
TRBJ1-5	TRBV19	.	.	TGTGCCAGTAGATCCGGGCCCGGGAGGGTTTATCAGCCCCAGCATTTT	CASRSGPGRVYQPQHF
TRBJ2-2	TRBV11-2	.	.	TGTGCCAGCAGCTTAGGTAGGAGTAAAACCGGGGAGCTGTTTTTT	CASSLGRSKTGELFF
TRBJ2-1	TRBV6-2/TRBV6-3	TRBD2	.	TGTGCCAGCAGTTACGGAGCAGAATTCAGCGGGGGGGCGTACAATGAGCAGTTCTTC	CASSYGAEFSGGAYNEQFF
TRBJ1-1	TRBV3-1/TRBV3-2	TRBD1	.	TGTGCCAGCAGCCAGGACAGGGGGCACACTGAAGCTTTCTTT	CASSQDRGHTEAFF
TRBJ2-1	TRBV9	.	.	TGTGCCAGCAGCAGTCCGAAGGGGCGGGACTACAATGAGCAGTTCTTC	CASSSPKGRDYNEQFF
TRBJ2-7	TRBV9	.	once	TGTGCCAGCAGCCCCCGGACAGTACCCTCCGGGGAGCAGTACTTC	CASSPRTVPSGEQYF
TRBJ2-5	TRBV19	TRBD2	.	TGTGCCAGTAGTGACCCCGGGAGGGGTCAGGAGACCCAGTACTTC	CASSDPGRGQETQYF
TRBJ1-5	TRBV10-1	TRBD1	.	TGCGCCAGCATCCGACGGGACAGGGCACGGGATCAGCCCCAGCATTTT	CASIRRDRARDQPQHF
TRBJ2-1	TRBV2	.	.	TGTGCCAGCTCGCCTCTACTAGGGAATGAGCAGTTCTTC	CASSPLLGNEQFF